One and the same sample provided the 9 T cell receptor beta chains below, sequenced in a study of Graves' ophthalmopathy and Graves' hyperthyroidism. As the template, RNA transcripts were used to amplify TCR beta CDR3 regions. HTBI primers were used in a first-round RT-PCR, which preceded a second-round multiplex PCR. Each CDR3 protein gets one entry after TCRdb re-called the multiplex PCR reads with MiXCR. The sample records 600,000 to 700,000 distinct CDR3 sequences, 35% to 45% being singletons. Sample: peripheral blood. The receptors were gathered from an adult man with Graves' ophthalmopathy.

The V call is TRBV29-1, the J call TRBJ2-6; possibly TRBD2 for D (6 bases). There are 10 residues in the CDR3. V was clipped by 4 bases and J by 11 bases, with 6 bases between them. Germline CDR1 and CDR2: SQVTM and ANQGSEA. The CDR3 reads CSVGDYVLTF. The DNA of the CDR3 is TGCAGCGTTGGGGACTACGTCCTGACTTTC.

The rearrangement uses TRBV7-8 and TRBJ2-1, with TRBD2 identical over 8 bases. The CDR3 totals 15 residues. The trim removed 5 bases at V and 5 bases at J, leaving 8 bases unmatched. Germline V gene sequence: CDR1 SGHVS, CDR2 FQNEAQ. The CDR3 DNA follows: TGTGCCAGCAGCCTCGTAGCGGGGCTGAACAATGAGCAGTTCTTC. Encoded protein: CASSLVAGLNNEQFF.

The CDR3 DNA is TGCAGCTTACCGACAGGGGGTGGAGAGACCCAGTACTTC. It is translated as CSLPTGGGETQYF. This chain joins TRBV29-1 and TRBJ2-5, with 9 bases matching TRBD1. The CDR3 contains 13 residues. V dropped 8 bases and J dropped 4; count of bases not matched to a gene: 8. Germline lookup yields CDR1 SQVTM and CDR2 ANQGSEA.

Points on this clonotype: The conserved phenylalanine or tryptophan is not found at the CDR3 terminus, so this likely reflects a read error. The DNA is omitted, as the CDR3 cannot be located on it reliably, and the CDR3 follows TCRdb's listing. The chain carries TRBV5-1 and TRBJ2-5; the table names TRBD1, a call not compared with the DNA. Per germline, CDR1 SGHRS and CDR2 YFSETQ. The CDR3 length is 8 residues, termini included. The CDR3 protein is CASSAGDV.

On this clonotype itself: At one boundary the junction diverges from the germline segment, which might be a read error. For the CDR3, the DNA is TGCGCCAGCACCGGACGGGGTAGCTCCTACGAGCAGTACTTC. Its protein is CASTGRGSSYEQYF. The rearrangement joins TRBV5-4 to TRBJ2-7, with D perhaps TRBD2 (5 bases). CDR3 size: 14 residues. Germline V gene sequence: CDR1 SGHNT, CDR2 YYREEE (reference sequence).

V usage is TRBV12-5 and J usage is TRBJ1-1; TRBD1 is a possible D gene (6 bases). Per germline, CDR1 LGHNT and CDR2 FRNRAP. This CDR3 spans 14 amino acids. Deletions cut 1 base from V and 5 bases from J, with 11 bases between. DNA for the CDR3: TGTGCTAGTGGTTTGGCCAGGGGAGGAACTGAAGCTTTCTTT. Its protein is CASGLARGGTEAFF.

V and J are TRBV7-3 and TRBJ1-5, with unresolved D. The V end was cut by 2 bases, the J end by 3 bases, with 8 bases between. From germline, CDR1 is SGHTA and CDR2 FQGTGA. CDR3 length: 14 amino acids. The CDR3 sequence is CASSLGTPNQPQHF. The CDR3 DNA is TGTGCCAGCAGCTTAGGCACACCCAATCAGCCCCAGCATTTT.

This chain joins TRBV25-1 and TRBJ1-6; maybe TRBD1 (6 bases). CDR1 is MGHDK and CDR2 is SYGVNS in the germline V gene. The CDR3 spans 14 residues. For the CDR3, the DNA is TGTGCTGCGAGTCTGGGACAACTTAATTCACCCCTCCACTTT. Translating gives CAASLGQLNSPLHF.

V is TRBV20-1 and J is TRBJ2-5; maybe TRBD1 (8 bases). CDR1 and CDR2 from the germline V gene are DFQATT and SNEGSKA (reference sequence). The length of the CDR3 is 14 residues. Between the trimmed V and J ends, which lost 7 bases and 5 bases, there was a span of 20 bases. CDR3 DNA sequence: TGCAGTGGGACAGGGTCGGGAGGTTATGAGACCCAGTACTTC. It yields the protein CSGTGSGGYETQYF.